The 21 T cell receptor beta chains presented below share a single source sample, sequenced in a study of blood T cell repertoires in COVID-19. Clones were read by immunoSEQ multiplex PCR, and TCRdb kept only the in-frame ones, dropping some. There are some 120,000 clones in the sample; 85% occur only once, and approximately 4% lies in the top ten. Material for sequencing was peripheral blood. The receptors originated from a human donor in a cohort sampled during active COVID-19.

The chain employs TRBV19 and TRBJ2-3; D is ambiguous. The CDR3 runs to 14 residues. The V and J ends lost 4 bases and 1 base respectively, with 9 bases between them. The germline gives CDR1 LNHDA, CDR2 SQIVND (reference sequence). The CDR3 sequence is CASSKAEGTDTQYF. In nucleotides, the CDR3 is TGTGCCAGTAGTAAGGCGGAAGGCACAGATACGCAGTATTTT.

This clone showed up just a few times. The chain joins TRBV19 to TRBJ2-1; 11 bases match TRBD2. Losses at the gene ends were 6 bases for V and 0 bases for J; bases not matched to a gene: 1. Per the germline V gene, CDR1 is LNHDA and CDR2 is SQIVND (reference sequence). The CDR3 has 15 residues. The CDR3 loop is CASRGLAVSYNEQFF. As DNA, the CDR3 is TGTGCCAGTAGGGGACTAGCGGTCTCCTACAATGAGCAGTTCTTC.

The chain recombines TRBV11-2 with TRBJ2-7, with D possibly matching TRBD2 (6 bases). V lost 5 bases and J 4 bases, leaving 6 bases between the germline ends. Per the germline V gene, CDR1 is SGHAT and CDR2 is FQNNGV. The CDR3 loop spans 11 amino acids. CDR3 sequence reads: CASSGGYEQYF. The CDR3 coding sequence is TGTGCCAGCAGCGGGGGGTACGAGCAGTACTTC.

The genes are TRBV6-5 and TRBJ1-1; D gene ambiguous. The germline gives CDR1 MNHEY, CDR2 SVGAGI. V shed 10 bases and J shed 4 bases, with 10 bases lying between them. CDR3 length equals 11 residues. The CDR3: CATSRVTEAFF. In DNA, the CDR3 is TGTGCCACCTCGCGGGTCACTGAAGCTTTCTTT.

The chain links TRBV24-1 to TRBJ2-3; TRBD2 agrees at 12 bases. Trimming took 11 bases from V and 0 from J; bases not matched to a gene: 17. Germline CDR1 KGHDR, CDR2 SFDVKD. This CDR3 contains 19 residues. CDR3 nucleotides: TGTGCCAACAAATCCGGGGGACTAGCGGGTCTGACTAGCACAGATACGCAGTATTTT. Encoded protein: CANKSGGLAGLTSTDTQYF.

This chain links TRBV24-1 with TRBJ2-3; 7 bases agree with TRBD1. The germline gives CDR1 KGHDR, CDR2 SFDVKD. J lost 7 bases, V lost 3 bases, and 9 bases had no gene match. This CDR3 region has 15 residues. CDR3 loop: CATSDRHTGVNTQYF. The CDR3 coding sequence is TGTGCCACCAGTGATCGCCATACAGGGGTAAATACGCAGTATTTT.

The chain carries TRBV27 and TRBJ1-2; the D gene is possibly TRBD1 (6 bases). CDR3 length equals 14 residues. CDR1 MNHEY and CDR2 SMNVEV come from the germline V gene (reference sequence). The ends were cut back, 6 bases at V and 2 bases at J, with 13 bases in the middle. The CDR3 loop reads CASRRGTGNYGYTF. DNA for the CDR3: TGTGCCAGCAGAAGAGGTACAGGGAACTATGGCTACACCTTC.

The chain links TRBV5-1 to TRBJ2-3; 7 nucleotides match TRBD1. Germline values: CDR1 SGHRS, CDR2 YFSETQ. The CDR3 totals 18 residues. The trim removed 0 bases at V and 5 bases at J, leaving 15 bases unmatched. The CDR3 region is CASSLANWGQSPEDTQYF. CDR3 in DNA: TGCGCCAGCAGCTTGGCTAACTGGGGACAGTCTCCGGAAGATACGCAGTATTTT. Variable domain in full (rest from reference TRBV5-1 and TRBJ2-3): KAGVTQTPRYLIKTRGQQVTLSCSPISGHRSVSWYQQTPGQGLQFLFEYFSETQRNKGNFPGRFSGRQFSNSRSEMNVSTLELGDSALYLCASSLANWGQSPEDTQYFGPGTRLTVL.

This chain links TRBV19 with TRBJ2-6, with D possibly being TRBD1 (6 bases). Trimming stripped 6 bases from V and 0 bases from J, with 18 bases between. The germline V gene has CDR1 LNHDA and CDR2 SQIVND (reference sequence). CDR3 length equals 18 residues. CDR3 protein: CASRGEPGDPSGANVLTF. CDR3 DNA: TGTGCCAGTAGAGGGGAGCCAGGGGATCCCTCTGGGGCCAACGTCCTGACTTTC.

J is TRBJ2-2 and V is TRBV18, with TRBD1 as a possible D gene (5 bases). The CDR3 is 16 amino acids. The V end lost 1 base, the J end lost 1 base, and 10 bases lay between the germline ends. Germline CDR1 KGHSH, CDR2 LQKENI. Written as DNA, the CDR3 is TGTGCCAGCTCACCACGGGGCGGAGAGAACACCGGGGAGCTGTTTTTT. This translates into CASSPRGGENTGELFF.

The chain couples TRBV21-1 to TRBJ2-7; the table's TRBD1 call for D was not verified on the DNA. TRBV21-1 is a pseudogene segment. CDR3 length: 11 amino acids. CDR3: CASSITGEQYV. For the CDR3, the DNA is TGTGCCAGCAGTATAACAGGGGAGCAGTACGTC.

The V gene is TRBV10-3, the J gene TRBJ2-3, with D maybe TRBD2 (5 bases). The CDR3 spans 12 residues. V was shortened by 4 bases and J by 5 bases, with 7 bases between the two germline ends. Germline CDR1 reads ENHRY; CDR2 reads SYGVKD. This CDR3 reads CAISGTGDTQYF. The CDR3 DNA is TGTGCCATCAGTGGGACTGGAGATACGCAGTATTTT.

The chain combines TRBV27 with TRBJ2-3; TRBD2 matches at 8 bases. This CDR3 contains 15 residues. From germline, CDR1 is MNHEY and CDR2 SMNVEV (reference sequence). V was clipped by 2 bases and J by 3 bases; unmatched bases: 4. The DNA of the CDR3 is TGTGCCAGCAGTTTAAGCGGGAGAGTGACAGATACGCAGTATTTT. Protein product: CASSLSGRVTDTQYF.

The rearrangement links TRBV3-1 (or the pseudogene TRBV3-2) to TRBJ2-7; 10 nucleotides line up with TRBD2. The length of the CDR3 is 16 residues. Looked up from germline, CDR1 is LGHDT and CDR2 is YNNKEL (reference sequence). V was clipped by 6 bases and J by 5 bases; unmatched bases: 13. The CDR3 DNA is TGTGCCAGCAGACAAAATCTAGCGGGGGAACTCGACGAGCAGTACTTC. Translating it yields CASRQNLAGELDEQYF.

The V gene is TRBV6-5, the J gene TRBJ1-2; 9 nucleotides agree with TRBD1. Per germline, CDR1 MNHEY and CDR2 SVGAGI. Trimming removed 0 bases from V and 6 bases from J; junction bases left unmatched: 5. The CDR3 sequence is 15 residues long. In DNA, the CDR3 is TGTGCCAGCAGTTACTCGGGACAGGGCAACGATGGCTACACCTTC. Translated: CASSYSGQGNDGYTF.

V usage is TRBV3-1 (or the pseudogene TRBV3-2) and J usage is TRBJ1-2, with a weak D call TRBD1 (6 bases). From germline, CDR1 is LGHDT and CDR2 YNNKEL (reference sequence). This CDR3 has 14 residues. The ends were cut back, 4 bases at V and 2 bases at J, with 11 bases in the middle. The CDR3 DNA reads TGTGCCAGCAGCCCACCCGGACAGAACTATGGCTACACCTTC. Protein: CASSPPGQNYGYTF.

This clone was seen once. The chain recombines TRBV5-4 with TRBJ1-2; 7 bases line up with TRBD1. This CDR3 region has 13 residues. Germline V gene sequence: CDR1 SGHNT, CDR2 YYREEE (reference sequence). Unmatched junction bases numbered 6, after V lost 4 bases and J lost 6 bases. The DNA for the CDR3 is TGTGCCAGCAGCGTGACAGGGCCCGATGGCTACACCTTC. Protein product: CASSVTGPDGYTF.

CDR3 nucleotide sequence: TGTGCCAGCACCAGGAGTGGGGGACAGGTCGTCGAGACCCAGTACTTC. Translation gives CASTRSGGQVVETQYF. The rearrangement joins TRBV5-4 to TRBJ2-5, with 8 bases aligning to TRBD1. This CDR3 is built from 16 residues. CDR1 is SGHNT and CDR2 is YYREEE in the germline V gene (reference sequence). Trimming removed 6 bases from V and 5 bases from J; junction bases left unmatched: 15.

The rearrangement links TRBV12-3 or TRBV12-4 to TRBJ2-1, with a weak D call TRBD2 (5 bases). Trimming stripped 7 bases from V and 5 bases from J, with 12 bases between. The CDR3 contains 13 residues. The CDR3 region is CASNNDGNNEQFF. CDR3 bases: TGTGCCAGCAACAACGACGGGAACAATGAGCAGTTCTTC.

The genes are TRBV4-3 and TRBJ1-4, with D unclear. Germline loops: CDR1 LGHNA, CDR2 YSLEER. The V and J ends lost 0 bases and 7 bases respectively, with 15 bases between them. The CDR3 spans 16 residues. The CDR3 DNA sequence: TGCGCCAGCAGCCAAGATATAACGGAAGGGAGTGAAAAACTGTTTTTT. Its protein product is CASSQDITEGSEKLFF.

The chain carries TRBV7-2 and TRBJ2-5, with D possibly TRBD1 on 5 matching bases. Germline V gene sequence: CDR1 SGHTA, CDR2 FQGNSA. This CDR3 comprises 16 residues. V lost 0 bases and J 2 bases, leaving 13 bases between the germline ends. The CDR3 DNA follows: TGTGCCAGCAGCTTAGCGCACTCTACAGGTCAAGAGACCCAGTACTTC. This gives the protein CASSLAHSTGQETQYF.